This T cell receptor beta chain was identified during a study of Ad26.COV2.S vaccination and SARS-CoV-2 variants. Study at large: The authors gave Ad26.COV2.S intramuscularly, either once or twice 56 days apart.

General study results and limits: Vaccine and placebo groups showed comparable non-spike TCR breadth. Spike-specific responses of CD8+ and CD4+ T cells were reported to display substantial breadth after vaccination.

A word on this clone: Its antigen remains unknown.

Using immunoSEQ multiplex PCR, the repertoire was profiled, and TCRdb retains in-frame clones only, with some absent. The sample consists of roughly 400,000 clones, about 90% of them appearing once. As for treatment: around 19 received Ad26.COV2.S at low or high dose, single or two shots; about 5 received placebo; per-sample allocation not given. The investigators took samples on day 63 after the first vaccine or placebo injection. Specimen: peripheral blood, collected in a trial of Ad26.COV2.S vaccine versus placebo. The sequence was collected from a person aged 18-60 years who received the Ad26.COV2.S COVID-19 vaccine or a placebo.

The CDR3 is CATSRAQRTTGFGYGYTF. The CDR3 DNA reads as TGTGCCACCAGCAGAGCCCAACGAACGACAGGCTTTGGCTATGGCTACACCTTC. The chain joins TRBV15 to TRBJ1-2, with D maybe TRBD1 (6 bases). There are 18 residues in the CDR3. Germline V gene sequence: CDR1 LNHNV, CDR2 YYDKDF (reference sequence). Trimming pared 1 base from V and 4 bases from J, leaving 22 bases between.